The 19 T cell receptor beta chains below were found in one sample sequenced in a study of shared clonotypes between healthy human individuals. Assay used: immunoSEQ multiplex PCR; TCRdb lists only in-frame clones, some missing. Among around 500,000 clones listed, 76% were seen once. Sequenced material: PBMCs. Every receptor here comes from a woman in her 40s in good health. Some clones in this sample may be carry-over from other donors' samples.

Notes on this clone: A single base separates this from a much larger clone, so it may be a read error. Other nucleotide sequences in the sample specify the same CDR3. The rearrangement joins TRBV2 to TRBJ1-1; D ambiguous. Trimming took off 1 base at V and 1 base at J, with 4 bases between the two ends. The CDR3 loop spans 13 amino acids. CDR1 and CDR2 (germline): SNHLY, FYNNEI. CDR3 amino acids: CASSEVPNTEAFF. In DNA, the CDR3 is TGTGCCAGCAGTGAAGTTCCGAACACTGAAGCTTTCTTT.

The chain recombines TRBV11-2 with TRBJ1-2; 9 bases are shared with TRBD1. From germline, CDR1 is SGHAT and CDR2 FQNNGV. The CDR3 consists of 15 residues. Trimming cost V 6 bases and J 4 bases; bases outside gene matches: 9. For the CDR3, the DNA is TGTGCCAGCAGTAAAAGGCCGGGACAGGGCTATGGCTACACCTTC. Encoded protein: CASSKRPGQGYGYTF.

V is TRBV19 and J is TRBJ2-7; 14 positions agree with TRBD2. With 4 bases clipped from V and 0 bases from J, the junction kept 5 bases outside the gene matches. The CDR3 contains 17 residues. CDR1 and CDR2 from the germline V gene are LNHDA and SQIVND (reference sequence). CDR3 nucleotides: TGTGCCAGTAGTAGCGGAGGGACTAGCGGGAGCTCCTACGAGCAGTACTTC. It translates to CASSSGGTSGSSYEQYF.

A few counts support this clone. The chain couples TRBV11-2 to TRBJ1-1, with unresolved D. The CDR3 is 12 amino acids. V shed 0 bases and J shed 8 bases, with 7 bases lying between them. The germline gives CDR1 SGHAT, CDR2 FQNNGV. CDR3 region: CASSLDRTEAFF. CDR3 bases: TGTGCCAGCAGCTTAGATCGGACGGAAGCTTTCTTT. The full variable domain, its missing parts supplied by reference TRBV11-2 and TRBJ1-1, is EAGVAQSPRYKIIEKRQSVAFWCNPISGHATLYWYQQILGQGPKLLIQFQNNGVVDDSQLPKDRFSAERLKGVDSTLKIQPAKLEDSAVYLCASSLDRTEAFFGQGTRLTVV.

This clone was seen a single time. This chain connects TRBV11-2 to TRBJ2-6; D gene ambiguous. The ends were cut back, 5 bases at V and 1 base at J, with 12 bases in the middle. This CDR3 spans 16 amino acids. Germline V gene sequence: CDR1 SGHAT, CDR2 FQNNGV. The CDR3 bases are TGTGCCAGCAGCAAAGGGTTTGGATCTGGGGCCAACGTCCTGACTTTC. This encodes CASSKGFGSGANVLTF.

A note on this clone: The junction shows a germline mismatch at one end, possibly a read error. CDR3 residues: CVSSTGTGGSYGYTF. In DNA form, the CDR3 reads TGTGTCAGCAGCACGGGGACAGGGGGCAGCTATGGCTACACCTTC. The V call is TRBV5-6, the J call TRBJ1-2; TRBD1 aligns across 12 bases. The CDR3 runs 15 residues. Per the germline V gene, CDR1 is SGHDT and CDR2 is YYEEEE.

The V and J genes are TRBV5-6 and TRBJ2-5; TRBD2 matches at 12 bases. Germline values: CDR1 SGHDT, CDR2 YYEEEE. The V gene end was trimmed by 2 bases and the J gene end by 6 bases; junction bases not matched to a gene: 5. The CDR3 has 15 amino acids. The CDR3 loop reads CASSFLAGGIKTQYF. CDR3 bases: TGTGCCAGCAGCTTTCTAGCGGGAGGGATAAAGACCCAGTACTTC.

V gene TRBV19 combines with J gene TRBJ2-5; 10 bases are a match to TRBD2. The V gene end was trimmed by 5 bases and the J gene end by 5 bases; junction bases not matched to a gene: 11. Germline V gives CDR1 LNHDA, CDR2 SQIVND (reference sequence). This CDR3 region has 16 residues. For the CDR3, the DNA is TGTGCCAGTAGTGGGGTAGCGGGAGGAAGGTGGGAGACCCAGTACTTC. Its protein product is CASSGVAGGRWETQYF.

The chain is built from TRBV5-4 and TRBJ2-7; a possible D gene is TRBD1 (6 bases). The V and J ends lost 4 bases and 0 bases respectively, with 14 bases between them. Germline V gene lookup returns CDR1 SGHNT and CDR2 YYREEE (reference sequence). The CDR3 spans 15 residues. CDR3 sequence reads: CASSPGQPSSYEQYF. CDR3 DNA sequence: TGTGCCAGCAGCCCCGGACAGCCAAGCTCCTACGAGCAGTACTTC.

This chain joins TRBV7-2 and TRBJ2-1; D remains ambiguous. There are 15 residues in the CDR3. From germline, CDR1 is SGHTA and CDR2 FQGNSA. V lost 5 bases, J lost 4 bases, and 15 bases lay in between. In nucleotides, the CDR3 is TGTGCCAGCAGCCCCCTTGGCCCGGCGTACAATGAGCAGTTCTTC. This encodes CASSPLGPAYNEQFF.

J is TRBJ2-7 and V is TRBV7-3; 10 nucleotides match TRBD1. Germline V gene data show CDR1 as SGHTA and CDR2 as FQGTGA. The CDR3 has 15 amino acids. The J segment lost 2 bases and the V segment lost 2 bases, leaving 3 bases of the junction unmatched. The CDR3 DNA reads as TGTGCCAGCAGCTTAGGGGGACAGGGGACCTACGAGCAGTACTTC. It translates to CASSLGGQGTYEQYF.

Turning to this clone: Given a much more abundant clone one base away, this may be a read error. The same CDR3 can be traced to other DNA sequences in this sample. The rearrangement links TRBV7-2 to TRBJ2-1; D not resolved. This CDR3 region has 15 residues. Germline V gene data show CDR1 as SGHTA and CDR2 as FQGNSA. The CDR3 spells CASSLPRRTYNEQFF. Written as DNA, the CDR3 is TGTGCCAGTAGCTTACCTCGCCGGACCTACAATGAGCAGTTCTTC.

This chain uses TRBV5-6 with TRBJ2-5, with D unresolved. Germline V gives CDR1 SGHDT, CDR2 YYEEEE. The CDR3 has 13 amino acids. Trimming pared 0 bases from V and 4 bases from J, leaving 7 bases between. The CDR3 loop reads CASSLAPVETQYF. The CDR3 DNA sequence: TGTGCCAGCAGCTTGGCCCCGGTAGAGACCCAGTACTTC.

The chain carries TRBV10-1 and TRBJ1-1; no firm D call. The germline V and J ends were trimmed by 0 bases and 11 bases, with 19 bases remaining between them. The germline V gene encodes CDR1 WNHNN and CDR2 SYGVQD (reference sequence). The CDR3 is 15 amino acids. CDR3 DNA: TGCGCCAGCAGTGAGTCGAAGGGTGGAAGAGGTGGTGCTTTCTTT. It yields the protein CASSESKGGRGGAFF.

V is TRBV6-5 and J is TRBJ1-5, with TRBD1 identical over 8 bases. Unmatched junction bases numbered 1, after V lost 2 bases and J lost 1 base. The CDR3 is 15 residues long. The germline gives CDR1 MNHEY, CDR2 SVGAGI. The CDR3 nucleotides are TGTGCCAGCAGTTACGACAGGGGAAGCAATCAGCCCCAGCATTTT. As protein: CASSYDRGSNQPQHF.

The chain employs TRBV18 and TRBJ2-1; no reliable D call. V lost 3 bases, J lost 3 bases, and 6 bases lay in between. The CDR3 contains 13 residues. Per the germline V gene, CDR1 is KGHSH and CDR2 is LQKENI. For the CDR3, the DNA is TGTGCCAGCTCACCGAATAACTACAATGAGCAGTTCTTC. This sequence encodes CASSPNNYNEQFF.

The genes are TRBV5-1 and TRBJ2-2; D unclear. Between the trimmed V and J ends, which lost 4 bases and 4 bases, there was a span of 11 bases. The V gene's germline CDR1 is SGHRS and CDR2 YFSETQ. This CDR3 contains 14 residues. This chain's CDR3 is CASSAVLTTGELFF. The CDR3 DNA reads TGCGCCAGCAGCGCGGTACTTACCACCGGGGAGCTGTTTTTT.

Comments on this clone: A much larger clone differs from this one at a single base, so this may be a read error. This same CDR3 is encoded by further DNA sequences in the sample. The chain combines TRBV28 with TRBJ2-1; D ambiguous. From germline, CDR1 is MDHEN and CDR2 SYDVKM. The CDR3 spans 12 residues. V lost 9 bases, J lost 9 bases, and 15 bases lay in between. CDR3 sequence: CASSPQYGEQFF. For the CDR3, the DNA is TGTGCCAGTAGTCCCCAGTATGGTGAGCAGTTCTTC.

V and J are TRBV5-4 and TRBJ1-3; D is unresolved. V was pared by 0 bases and J by 0 bases, with 7 bases between. Germline V gene lookup returns CDR1 SGHNT and CDR2 YYREEE (reference sequence). This CDR3 has 15 amino acids. DNA for the CDR3: TGTGCCAGCAGCTTGGCGGGCCTCTCTGGAAACACCATATATTTT. Its protein product is CASSLAGLSGNTIYF. Full variable domain (missing parts from reference TRBV5-4 and TRBJ1-3): ETGVTQSPTHLIKTRGQQVTLRCSSQSGHNTVSWYQQALGQGPQFIFQYYREEENGRGNFPPRFSGLQFPNYSSELNVNALELDDSALYLCASSLAGLSGNTIYFGEGSWLTVV.